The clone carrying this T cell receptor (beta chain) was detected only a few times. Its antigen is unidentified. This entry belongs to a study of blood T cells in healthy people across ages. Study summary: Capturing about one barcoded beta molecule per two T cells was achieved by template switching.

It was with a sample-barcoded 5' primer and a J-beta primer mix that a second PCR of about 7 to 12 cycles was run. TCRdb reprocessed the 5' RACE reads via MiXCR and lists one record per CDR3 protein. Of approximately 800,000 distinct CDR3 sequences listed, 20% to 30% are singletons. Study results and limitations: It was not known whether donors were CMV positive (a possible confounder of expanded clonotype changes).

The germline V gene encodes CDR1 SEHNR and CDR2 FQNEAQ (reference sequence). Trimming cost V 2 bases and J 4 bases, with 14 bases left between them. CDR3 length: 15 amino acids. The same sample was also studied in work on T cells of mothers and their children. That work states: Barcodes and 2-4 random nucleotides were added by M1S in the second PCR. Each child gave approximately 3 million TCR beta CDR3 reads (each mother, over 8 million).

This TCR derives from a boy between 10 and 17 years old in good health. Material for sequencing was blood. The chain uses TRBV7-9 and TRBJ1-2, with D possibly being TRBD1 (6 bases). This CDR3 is CASSLPQQTGYGYTF. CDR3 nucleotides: TGTGCCAGCAGCTTACCCCAACAGACAGGCTATGGCTACACCTTC.